This TCR beta chain was identified in a study of blood T cell repertoires in COVID-19. CDR1 and CDR2 (germline): SQVTM, ANQGSEA. The CDR3 loop spans 13 amino acids. With V trimmed by 7 bases and J by 7 bases, 8 bases remained unmatched. Profiling relied on immunoSEQ multiplex PCR, and the TCRdb table lists in-frame clones only, not all of them. The data contain roughly 330,000 clones, over 70% of them seen just once; the ten biggest clones take up approximately 1.3%. This sequence joins TRBV29-1 and TRBJ1-3; 9 nucleotides agree with TRBD1. This receptor was obtained from a woman between 50 and 59 years old with acute or convalescent COVID-19. Material for sequencing was peripheral blood. CDR3 sequence reads: CSASTGGGNTIYF. In DNA, the CDR3 is TGCAGCGCCTCGACAGGGGGTGGCAACACCATATATTTT.